Sequencing of this T cell receptor beta chain was carried out in a study of preoperative IRX-2 immunotherapy in early breast cancer. Treatment reported: preoperative locoregional IRX-2 cytokine immunotherapy. Samples came from a phase Ib trial of preoperative locoregional IRX-2 cytokine immunotherapy. Profiling relied on immunoSEQ multiplex PCR, and the TCRdb table lists in-frame clones only, not all of them. The table records roughly 57,000 clones, roughly 94% of them present only once. CDR3 length: 12 residues. Germline values: CDR1 MNHEY, CDR2 SMNVEV (reference sequence). The sequence was collected from a human donor with breast cancer. This specimen was taken from a patient treated with IRX-2 immunotherapy. The genes are TRBV27 and TRBJ2-5, with D uncertain. The tail of the sequence fits TRBJ2-7 better, so the J call may be wrong. CDR3 in amino acids: CASRAYSYEQYF. The CDR3 nucleotides are TGTGCCAGCAGGGCTTACTCCTACGAGCAGTACTTC.